Given below is one T cell receptor (beta chain) in context. This clonotype has a count of ten or more. The clone's antigen remains unknown. No qualities accompany the bases; no much larger clone lies one base away. The data derive from a study of Graves' ophthalmopathy and Graves' hyperthyroidism (dated by TCRdb to 2016 to 2019). Context from the whole study: Peripheral blood was collected at initial diagnosis, prior to any treatment. T-cell repertoires of thyroid tissue and blood were compared in six hyperthyroidism patients. To explore V-J signatures distinguishing ophthalmopathy from hyperthyroidism, a discovery set of some 100 patients (43 ophthalmopathy, 55 to 60 stable hyperthyroidism) was enrolled. An independent validation cohort comprised 18 hyperthyroidism patients and around 16 patients who later progressed from hyperthyroidism to ophthalmopathy. In total, 135 blood samples were TCR-sequenced: under 45 ophthalmopathy, over 70 hyperthyroidism and some 17 hyperthyroidism-to-ophthalmopathy patients. Following sampling, methimazole starting at 30 mg daily was administered to hyperthyroidism patients, and high-dose intravenous methylprednisolone was administered to ophthalmopathy patients. The 100 discovery patients were randomly divided into training and test sets at a 7:3 ratio. The study used signatures of the TCR beta repertoire to tell Graves' ophthalmopathy apart from Graves' hyperthyroidism and to predict which patients would progress to ophthalmopathy. Results and caveats for the whole study, not just this receptor: In validation, the model predicted ophthalmopathy progression with 55% to 71% sensitivity and 72.22% specificity; roughly 12 predicted patients were CT-confirmed with GO in a median of 6.5 months. Most expanded thyroid clonotypes with a frequency above 0.001 also appeared in blood, which suggests that blood repertoires may reflect the immune response in the thyroid. No statistical method was used to set the sample size in advance, and the investigators knew which group each participant was assigned to. The 13-signature model separated ophthalmopathy from stable hyperthyroidism with around 90% sensitivity and 81% to 82% specificity in cross-validation, and 80%/75% in the test set.

The ophthalmopathy patients had moderately to severely active disease, with a Clinical Activity Score of 3 or higher, a NOSPECS grade of 4 or higher, and a disease duration of less than 3 months. Anyone with other autoimmune diseases, uncontrolled infections, pregnancy or lactation was excluded from the study. Diagnosis relied on clinical symptoms, serum thyroxine, TRAb, thyroid ultrasound and orbital computed tomography. PBMCs were isolated from about 9.2 ml of fresh peripheral blood by Ficoll-Paque density gradient centrifugation. Total RNA was extracted with Trizol reagent and quality-checked on an Agilent 2100 Bioanalyzer. Cut back by 0 bases and 8 bases, the V and J ends lie 16 bases apart. CDR1 SGHVS and CDR2 FQNEAQ were looked up in the germline V gene. The CDR3 runs 15 amino acids, cysteine and phenylalanine included. Solely the CDR3 DNA is kept, with 45 bases framed from the first base. TCR beta CDR3 regions were amplified from RNA transcripts for repertoire sequencing. HTBI primers and the Qiagen OneStep RT-PCR kit were used in a first-round RT-PCR, which was followed by a second-round multiplex PCR, size selection and purification. Libraries were sequenced paired-end with 100 bp reads on an Illumina HiSeq2000. In the paper's pipeline: SOAPnuke was used to process the reads, throwing out any read that had adapters, had uncalled bases, had a mean Phred below 15, or lacked an exact constant-primer or identifier match. COPE v1.2.5 was used to merge the high-quality paired reads. Each unique nucleotide sequence was defined as a clonotype, and clonotypes were aligned to IMGT TRB V, D and J references with MiTCR v1.1. Only V-J combinations with frequency above 0.0001 were analysed, covering about 99% of repertoires. For each V-J combination, a TCR clonal expansion and chaos score was defined as the ratio of F50 clonal expansion to chaos observed in the TCRdist matrix. Welch's t-statistics and random forest were used to reduce features to 10 to 15 V-J combinations, which were fed into a naive Bayes classifier. The similarity between thyroid and blood repertoires was quantified using the Morisita-Horn index. The public reads were reanalyzed by TCRdb: fastp trimming at Q25, MiXCR alignment, in-frame beta chains only. Each CDR3 protein appears once, grouped with its most common genes and DNA. These V and J calls originate from TCRdb's pipeline instead of the authors' own analysis. The sample profile shows approximately 460,000 distinct CDR3 sequences; around 15% of them were found once. In total, the top ten clones hold 9.8% of the sample.

The source material was blood. This TCR came from a young woman with Graves' ophthalmopathy. Donor details come from another sample of the same person, matched by shared clones. The V and J genes are TRBV7-8 and TRBJ1-2; there is no confident call for the D gene. The CDR3 region: CASSLAPRQSGGYTF. The DNA reads TGTGCCAGCAGCTTAGCTCCCCGGCAATCCGGAGGCTACACCTTC. Reference TRBV7-8 and TRBJ1-2 genes cover what lies past the CDR3, so the full variable domain is GAGVSQSPRYKVAKRGQDVALRCDPISGHVSLFWYQQALGQGPEFLTYFQNEAQLDKSGLPSDRFFAERPEGSVSTLKIQRTQQEDSAVYLCASSLAPRQSGGYTFGSGTRLTVV.